This entry features one T cell receptor (beta chain) sequence. CDR1 is KGHSH, CDR2 LQKENI, per germline. This CDR3 is built from 13 residues. With V trimmed by 5 bases and J by 6 bases, 5 bases remained unmatched. The data belong to a study of blood T cell repertoires in COVID-19. Study context: PBMCs, B-cell-depleted T cells, or T cells were the source of the cDNA or gDNA that made up the material.

Cohorts were assigned according to the clinical history that participants reported. Donors in Cohort 3 counted as recovered after two negative PCRs, clearance, or symptom resolution. The protocol was immunoSEQ multiplex PCR, while the TCRdb copy is restricted to in-frame clones and leaves out a portion. The data hold a few hundred thousand clones, with around 83% observed a single time. Specimen: PBMCs or T cells enriched from blood (not recorded which). The sequence came from a woman between 50 and 59 years old who had recovered from COVID-19. The chain has TRBV18 and TRBJ1-1; 8 bases fit TRBD1. CDR3 protein: CASSGRQGPEAFF. The CDR3 DNA follows: TGTGCCAGCTCAGGGAGACAGGGGCCTGAAGCTTTCTTT.